The next 32 T cell receptor beta chains were all read from a single sample in a study of early T cells in non-severe SARS-CoV-2 infection. TCRdb passed the 5' RACE reads through MiXCR, listing each CDR3 protein once. The sample holds more than 95,000 distinct CDR3 sequences, 15% seen once. Sequenced input: whole blood. The receptors were sampled from an adult who was a healthcare worker with PCR-confirmed SARS-CoV-2 infection or an uninfected control (not recorded which).

V and J are TRBV6-6 and TRBJ2-3; 11 nucleotides line up with TRBD2. This CDR3 comprises 15 residues. V shed 0 bases and J 6 bases; nucleotides not matched to a gene: 2. Per the germline V gene, CDR1 is MNHNY and CDR2 is SVGAGI (reference sequence). Written as DNA, the CDR3 is TGTGCCAGCAGTTACTCTGGACTAGCGGGTGATACGCAGTATTTT. Encoded protein: CASSYSGLAGDTQYF.

This clonotype was detected a few times. This chain uses TRBV20-1 with TRBJ1-5; 8 bases fit TRBD1. V was pared by 2 bases and J by 5 bases, with 5 bases of the junction left unmatched. CDR3 size: 14 residues. The germline gives CDR1 DFQATT, CDR2 SNEGSKA (reference sequence). The CDR3 loop is CSARSGTGDQPQHF. Here the CDR3 DNA reads TGCAGTGCTAGATCCGGGACAGGTGATCAGCCCCAGCATTTT.

V usage is TRBV18 and J usage is TRBJ1-1, with D possibly matching TRBD1 (5 bases). CDR1 is KGHSH and CDR2 is LQKENI in the germline V gene. The CDR3 consists of 16 residues. V lost 4 bases and J 1 base, leaving 16 bases between the germline ends. Here the CDR3 reads CASSRHHSQENTEAFF. In nucleotides, the CDR3 is TGTGCCAGCTCACGACATCACTCACAGGAGAACACTGAAGCTTTCTTT. Using reference TRBV18 and TRBJ1-1 for the parts outside the CDR3, the full variable domain is NAGVMQNPRHLVRRRGQEARLRCSPMKGHSHVYWYRQLPEEGLKFMVYLQKENIIDESGMPKERFSAEFPKEGPSILRIQQVVRGDSAAYFCASSRHHSQENTEAFFGQGTRLTVV.

The rearrangement links TRBV4-2 to TRBJ1-1, with D possibly TRBD1 on 5 matching bases. This CDR3 contains 15 residues. V lost 3 bases and J lost 5, with 16 bases in between. CDR1 is LGHNA and CDR2 is YNFKEQ in the germline V gene. The CDR3 region has the DNA TGTGCCAGCAGCCAGGTGTTCCAGGGAGGGACTGAAGCTTTCTTT. Translating gives CASSQVFQGGTEAFF.

This clonotype was counted between two and nine times. This chain links TRBV12-3 or TRBV12-4 with TRBJ2-5; 7 nucleotides line up with TRBD1. J was trimmed by 10 bases and V by 5 bases; bases with no gene match: 7. This CDR3 contains 12 residues. The CDR3 spells CASSPDRENQYF. The CDR3 coding sequence is TGTGCCAGCAGTCCTGACAGGGAAAACCAGTACTTC.

The gene calls are TRBV5-1 and TRBJ1-2; 7 bases fit TRBD1. V shed 2 bases and J 6 bases; nucleotides not matched to a gene: 13. Germline V gene sequence: CDR1 SGHRS, CDR2 YFSETQ. The CDR3 loop spans 16 amino acids. The DNA of the CDR3 is TGCGCCAGCAGCTTAACCGCCAGGGGGGTTTTAGATGGCTACACCTTC. This codes for CASSLTARGVLDGYTF.

This clonotype was seen repeatedly, ten times or more. CDR3 amino acids: CATGQGRTGELFF. CDR3 coding DNA: TGTGCCACGGGACAGGGTAGAACCGGGGAGCTGTTTTTT. V is TRBV7-6 and J is TRBJ2-2; 9 positions match TRBD1. Germline lookup yields CDR1 SGHVS and CDR2 FNYEAQ. The ends lost 10 bases at V and 5 bases at J; junction bases unmatched: 5. This CDR3 contains 13 residues.

The genes are TRBV15 and TRBJ1-2; 10 positions match TRBD1. Losses at the gene ends were 2 bases for V and 3 bases for J; bases not matched to a gene: 6. CDR3 length: 16 amino acids. The germline gives CDR1 LNHNV, CDR2 YYDKDF (reference sequence). CDR3 in amino acids: CATSRPGQGGHYGYTF. CDR3 nucleotide sequence: TGTGCCACCAGCAGACCAGGACAGGGGGGTCACTATGGCTACACCTTC.

This rearrangement joins TRBV19 to TRBJ2-5, with D perhaps TRBD2 (5 bases). Germline CDR1 is LNHDA and CDR2 is SQIVND (reference sequence). CDR3 length equals 13 residues. V gave up 2 bases and J gave up 5 bases, with 9 bases separating them. The CDR3 bases are TGTGCCAGTAGTATAACGTGGAGGGAGACCCAGTACTTC. Translating gives CASSITWRETQYF.

J is TRBJ1-5 and V is TRBV3-1, with a tentative D call TRBD1 (6 bases). The CDR3 extends over 14 amino acids. Germline V gene lookup returns CDR1 LGHDT and CDR2 YNNKEL (reference sequence). The germline V and J ends were trimmed by 3 bases and 4 bases, with 10 bases remaining between them. For the CDR3, the DNA is TGTGCCAGCAGCCAGGGGACACTAAATCAGCCCCAGCATTTT. Protein: CASSQGTLNQPQHF.

This clonotype was seen repeatedly, ten times or more. The chain carries TRBV20-1 and TRBJ2-1; no clear D gene. This CDR3 has 13 amino acids. Trimming removed 0 bases from V and 6 bases from J, with 9 bases in between. Germline V gene sequence: CDR1 DFQATT, CDR2 SNEGSKA (reference sequence). CDR3 coding DNA: TGCAGTGCTAGAGATGGTGGCTCCAATGAGCAGTTCTTC. Translating it yields CSARDGGSNEQFF.

On this clonotype itself: This CDR3 fails to terminate in the conserved phenylalanine or tryptophan, so it likely reflects a read error. The DNA is left out, because the CDR3 cannot be placed on it with certainty; the CDR3 is given as TCRdb lists it. V gene TRBV7-8 combines with J gene TRBJ2-5; TRBD1, the D gene given by the table, was not confirmed from the DNA. Germline V CDR1 and CDR2: SGHVS, FQNEAQ. From its first to its last residue, the CDR3 has 13 amino acids. The CDR3 region is CASSLEVREPPSP.

This clonotype showed up just a few times. This chain links TRBV18 with TRBJ2-1; a possible D gene is TRBD1 (5 bases). Trimming stripped 0 bases from V and 2 bases from J, with 8 bases between. From germline, CDR1 is KGHSH and CDR2 LQKENI. The CDR3 loop spans 15 amino acids. The chain's CDR3 is CASSPPTVTYNEQFF. The CDR3 coding sequence is TGTGCCAGCTCACCACCGACAGTTACCTACAATGAGCAGTTCTTC.

This clonotype was observed a few times. The V call is TRBV5-1, the J call TRBJ2-1, with a possible D match to TRBD2 (6 bases). The V and J ends lost 1 base and 5 bases respectively, with 19 bases between them. This CDR3 spans 17 amino acids. From germline, CDR1 is SGHRS and CDR2 YFSETQ. This CDR3 is CASSLTPPGGLDNEQFF. CDR3 DNA sequence: TGCGCCAGCAGCTTGACCCCCCCCGGGGGATTGGACAATGAGCAGTTCTTC.

This clonotype was counted a few times. The chain carries TRBV4-1 and TRBJ2-1; D assignment may be TRBD1 or TRBD2 (6 bases each). CDR1 MGHRA and CDR2 YSYEKL come from the germline V gene. Trimming shortened V by 1 base and J by 6 bases, and 16 bases separated the two germline ends. The CDR3 totals 16 residues. The CDR3 region is CASSQALGGNANEQFF. In DNA form, the CDR3 reads TGCGCCAGCAGCCAAGCTTTAGGGGGGAATGCCAATGAGCAGTTCTTC.

V is TRBV7-9 and J is TRBJ1-2, with 7 bases lining up with TRBD1. Germline trimming cut 3 bases from V and 2 bases from J; bases unmatched to any gene: 6. The CDR3 consists of 15 residues. Germline V CDR1 and CDR2: SEHNR, FQNEAQ (reference sequence). The CDR3 nucleotides read TGTGCCAGCAGCTTCCCATCGACAGGGAACTATGGCTACACCTTC. It specifies CASSFPSTGNYGYTF.

The chain combines TRBV5-1 with TRBJ2-1; 7 nucleotides agree with TRBD2. The CDR3 extends over 14 amino acids. Germline lookup yields CDR1 SGHRS and CDR2 YFSETQ. With V trimmed by 4 bases and J by 7 bases, 8 bases remained unmatched. CDR3 coding DNA: TGCGCCAGCAGCCGTGAATCACTAGCGAATGAGCAGTTCTTC. Its protein product is CASSRESLANEQFF.

This chain joins TRBV5-1 and TRBJ2-6; D possibly corresponds to TRBD2 (6 bases). The ends were cut back, 6 bases at V and 4 bases at J, with 14 bases in the middle. CDR3 length: 15 amino acids. In germline, CDR1 is SGHRS, CDR2 YFSETQ. The CDR3 nucleotides are TGCGCCAGCACCTATACCGCGGGAGGGGCCAACGTCCTGACTTTC. This codes for CASTYTAGGANVLTF.

The gene calls are TRBV20-1 and TRBJ2-3; 8 nucleotides align to TRBD2. V lost 0 bases and J lost 5; bases outside the gene matches: 7. Germline loops: CDR1 DFQATT, CDR2 SNEGSKA (reference sequence). CDR3 length: 15 residues. The CDR3 region is CSARDPGGAKDTQYF. The CDR3 DNA follows: TGCAGTGCTAGAGATCCCGGGGGGGCCAAAGATACGCAGTATTTT.

Ten or more counts support this clonotype. This chain uses TRBV30 with TRBJ1-2; D gene ambiguous. The CDR3 sequence is 13 residues long. The V end was cut by 0 bases, the J end by 4 bases, with 9 bases between. From germline, CDR1 is GTSNPN and CDR2 SVGIG (reference sequence). CDR3 DNA sequence: TGTGCCTGGAGTGTAAGACCTAGCTATGGCTACACCTTC. It translates to CAWSVRPSYGYTF.

This clonotype was picked up a small number of times. The V call is TRBV27, the J call TRBJ1-2, with D possibly being TRBD1 (5 bases). Trimming cost V 5 bases and J 7 bases, with 20 bases left between them. The CDR3 sequence is 15 residues long. CDR1 and CDR2 (germline): MNHEY, SMNVEV (reference sequence). The CDR3 DNA reads as TGTGCCAGCAGTCCCCTCGGAAGGGGAGAGCCTGGCTACACCTTC. Residues: CASSPLGRGEPGYTF.

This sequence joins TRBV19 and TRBJ1-2, with a weak D call TRBD1 (5 bases). The length of the CDR3 is 14 residues. The germline V gene has CDR1 LNHDA and CDR2 SQIVND (reference sequence). The V end lost 4 bases, the J end lost 8 bases, and 17 bases lay between the germline ends. CDR3 coding DNA: TGTGCCAGTAGTACCCCGGACAACTGGCGGGGCTACACCTTC. This codes for CASSTPDNWRGYTF.

V is TRBV7-3 and J is TRBJ2-4; TRBD2 might be the D (5 bases). The ends were cut back, 4 bases at V and 10 bases at J, with 14 bases in the middle. The CDR3 loop spans 13 amino acids. Per germline, CDR1 SGHTA and CDR2 FQGTGA. CDR3 protein: CASSSDHTGIQYF. CDR3 bases: TGTGCCAGCAGCTCGGATCATACGGGGATTCAGTACTTC.

V gene TRBV12-3 or TRBV12-4 combines with J gene TRBJ1-4, with TRBD1 matching 8 bases. Losses at the gene ends were 2 bases for V and 5 bases for J; bases not matched to a gene: 7. CDR3 length: 16 amino acids. The CDR3 spells CASSLTVDRVNEKLFF. The DNA of the CDR3 is TGTGCCAGCAGTTTAACGGTGGACAGGGTAAATGAAAAACTGTTTTTT.

V gene TRBV2 combines with J gene TRBJ2-3, with unresolved D. The germline gives CDR1 SNHLY, CDR2 FYNNEI. The CDR3 loop spans 13 amino acids. V lost 6 bases, J lost 5 bases, and 12 bases lay in between. CDR3 coding DNA: TGTGCCAGCAGGGGCGGTGGCCGAGATACGCAGTATTTT. It encodes CASRGGGRDTQYF.

The V gene is TRBV7-8, the J gene TRBJ2-1; TRBD1 might be the D (6 bases). The CDR3 sequence is 15 residues long. Trimming left V 7 bases short and J 5 bases short, with 18 bases between. The germline gives CDR1 SGHVS, CDR2 FQNEAQ. CDR3 amino acids: CASKVGTTGHNEQFF. DNA of the CDR3: TGTGCCAGCAAAGTAGGGACAACGGGCCACAATGAGCAGTTCTTC.

This clonotype was observed a few times. The chain employs TRBV7-2 and TRBJ1-6; D is possibly TRBD1 (6 bases). The CDR3 length is 14 residues. Trimming pared 1 base from V and 10 bases from J, leaving 11 bases between. Germline CDR1 SGHTA, CDR2 FQGNSA. The chain's CDR3 is CASSLDRVSSPLHF. The CDR3 bases are TGTGCCAGCAGCTTAGACAGGGTCTCCTCACCCCTCCACTTT.

This clonotype was counted between two and nine times. The chain recombines TRBV5-1 with TRBJ2-3, with TRBD2 identical over 8 bases. J lost 2 bases, V lost 4 bases, and 18 bases had no gene match. The CDR3 is made up of 19 amino acids. Germline assignment: CDR1 SGHRS and CDR2 YFSETQ. The DNA of the CDR3 is TGCGCCAGCAGCCACCCGGGGGAGCGGGGGACAATTCTCACAGATACGCAGTATTTT. Protein: CASSHPGERGTILTDTQYF.

There are many counts of this clonotype. This chain connects TRBV10-1 to TRBJ2-2; D is undetermined. Germline V gene data show CDR1 as WNHNN and CDR2 as SYGVQD (reference sequence). CDR3 size: 14 residues. The V and J ends lost 0 bases and 4 bases respectively, with 6 bases between them. The CDR3: CASSESAGTGELFF. CDR3 bases: TGCGCCAGCAGTGAGTCGGCAGGCACCGGGGAGCTGTTTTTT.

The genes are TRBV7-3 and TRBJ2-3, with TRBD1 matching over 7 bases. Germline CDR1 reads SGHTA; CDR2 reads FQGTGA. V lost 5 bases and J lost 2; bases outside the gene matches: 4. The CDR3 sequence is 14 residues long. Here the CDR3 DNA reads TGTGCCAGCAGCCCGGACAGGTTCACAGATACGCAGTATTTT. Translating gives CASSPDRFTDTQYF.

This clonotype was counted many times. The CDR3 nucleotides read TGTGCCAGCAGCTTTTCAGGGGCCAGGACTGAAGCTTTCTTT. Residues: CASSFSGARTEAFF. V usage is TRBV7-2 and J usage is TRBJ1-1; the D gene is possibly TRBD1 (6 bases). V was pared by 3 bases and J by 5 bases, with 13 bases between. Germline CDR1 and CDR2: SGHTA and FQGNSA. The CDR3 extends over 14 amino acids.

This clonotype was picked up a small number of times. The rearrangement joins TRBV19 to TRBJ1-5; D might be TRBD1 (5 bases). V lost 2 bases, J lost 2 bases, and 7 bases lay in between. The CDR3 spans 14 residues. The germline gives CDR1 LNHDA, CDR2 SQIVND (reference sequence). The CDR3 sequence is CASSISRGNQPQHF. CDR3 bases: TGTGCCAGTAGTATATCCAGGGGCAATCAGCCCCAGCATTTT.